These 5 T cell receptor beta chains were all obtained from the same sample, sequenced in a study of shared clonotypes between healthy human individuals. The method was immunoSEQ multiplex PCR; TCRdb's version includes in-frame clones alone and lacks a portion of them. The table has some 2 million clones, about 95% seen once. Terminally differentiated effector memory CD45RA+ cells were left out of the naive CD8 fraction, which was CD45RO-negative and positively selected for CCR7. The sequenced material came from naive CD8+ T cells sorted from blood. The receptors were gathered from a man younger than 30 in good health.

CDR3 bases: TGTGCCAGCAGTTTTGGGTGGGTTGACGAGCAGTACTTC. It translates to CASSFGWVDEQYF. V is TRBV28 and J is TRBJ2-7; D is unresolved. The CDR3 contains 13 residues. Germline V gene lookup returns CDR1 MDHEN and CDR2 SYDVKM. Trimming left V 3 bases short and J 5 bases short, with 11 bases between.

This rearrangement joins TRBV30 to TRBJ2-3, with TRBD2 matching over 9 bases. From germline, CDR1 is GTSNPN and CDR2 SVGIG (reference sequence). The CDR3 consists of 16 residues. V shed 2 bases and J 5 bases; nucleotides not matched to a gene: 11. CDR3 in amino acids: CAWSFGAGGSRDTQYF. Here the CDR3 DNA reads TGTGCCTGGAGTTTCGGAGCGGGAGGATCAAGAGATACGCAGTATTTT.

The rearrangement links TRBV14 to TRBJ2-1; D might be TRBD2 (7 bases). Germline V gene lookup returns CDR1 SGHDN and CDR2 FVKESK. V was cut by 4 bases and J by 5 bases, with 18 bases left in between. This CDR3 is 16 amino acids long. The CDR3 DNA reads TGTGCCAGCAGCCGACAAGGGGGGGCGCATGACAATGAGCAGTTCTTC. This codes for CASSRQGGAHDNEQFF.

The rearrangement links TRBV6-5 to TRBJ2-5, with no clear D. Trimming stripped 0 bases from V and 2 bases from J, with 10 bases between. The CDR3 contains 15 residues. Germline-derived CDR1 and CDR2 are MNHEY and SVGAGI. Written as DNA, the CDR3 is TGTGCCAGCAGTTACTCTCTGCCGGATCAAGAGACCCAGTACTTC. Its translation is CASSYSLPDQETQYF.

The rearrangement uses TRBV10-3 and TRBJ1-1, with D possibly TRBD1 on 6 matching bases. This CDR3 is 12 amino acids long. CDR1 is ENHRY, CDR2 SYGVKD, per germline. The ends were cut back, 3 bases at V and 7 bases at J, with 9 bases in the middle. The CDR3 spells CAISEGGFEAFF. The CDR3 DNA follows: TGTGCCATCAGTGAAGGGGGGTTTGAAGCTTTCTTT.